Shown below are 22 T cell receptor beta chains from a single sample sequenced in a study of blood T cells in healthy people across ages. A second about 6 to 12 cycle PCR used barcoded and J-beta primers. TCRdb reanalysed the 5' RACE reads using MiXCR and keeps one entry per CDR3 protein. The sample contains about 1.6 million distinct CDR3 sequences, about 35% of which appear only once. What was sequenced was blood. These TCRs come from a woman aged 25 to 39 in good health.

Remarks on this clonotype: A read error may be the cause here, since a much bigger clone is one base away. The chain is built from TRBV3-1 and TRBJ2-5; D remains ambiguous. The V gene's germline CDR1 is LGHDT and CDR2 YNNKEL (reference sequence). CDR3 length equals 12 residues. The DNA for the CDR3 is TGTGCCAGCAGCCAAGTATCGGAGACCCTGTACTTC. Residues: CASSQVSETLYF.

This clonotype was found once. V and J are TRBV4-2 and TRBJ1-6, with 8 nucleotides matching TRBD1. CDR1 is LGHNA and CDR2 is YNFKEQ in the germline V gene. With V trimmed by 0 bases and J by 5 bases, 6 bases remained unmatched. This CDR3 contains 17 residues. CDR3 amino acids: CASSQDLPDRDNSPLHF. CDR3 DNA sequence: TGTGCCAGCAGCCAAGATTTACCGGACAGGGATAATTCACCCCTCCACTTT.

This clonotype was observed many times. The chain combines TRBV18 with TRBJ2-7, with a possible D match to TRBD1 (6 bases). V was clipped by 6 bases and J by 1 base, with 16 bases between them. This CDR3 contains 15 residues. Germline assignment: CDR1 KGHSH and CDR2 LQKENI. The CDR3 here is CASSQYRDTSYEQYF. Written as DNA, the CDR3 is TGTGCCAGCTCTCAATACCGGGACACTTCCTACGAGCAGTACTTC.

The rearrangement joins TRBV6-5 to TRBJ2-1, with D perhaps TRBD2 (6 bases). The germline CDR1 and CDR2 sequences are MNHEY and SVGAGI. Trimming pared 5 bases from V and 9 bases from J, leaving 20 bases between. The CDR3 is 15 amino acids. CDR3 protein: CASSPGVIGGSEQFF. Written as DNA, the CDR3 is TGTGCCAGCAGTCCCGGTGTTATTGGGGGGTCTGAGCAGTTCTTC.

CDR3 DNA: TGCGCCAGCAGCCAACCGAATTTCCCAGATACGCAGTATTTT. Its translation is CASSQPNFPDTQYF. The V and J genes are TRBV4-1 and TRBJ2-3; D gene uncertain. CDR3 length equals 14 residues. Trimming left V 2 bases short and J 4 bases short, with 10 bases between. Germline CDR1 and CDR2: MGHRA and YSYEKL.

The chain uses TRBV15 and TRBJ2-7; D not certain. V shed 0 bases and J shed 6 bases, with 12 bases lying between them. Germline V lookup: CDR1 LNHNV, CDR2 YYDKDF (reference sequence). This CDR3 is 14 amino acids long. The CDR3 sequence is CATSRDQKVPEQYF. In DNA form, the CDR3 reads TGTGCCACCAGCAGAGATCAGAAGGTCCCCGAGCAGTACTTC.

This clonotype was seen a few times. The chain has TRBV5-1 and TRBJ2-3; D gene uncertain. Germline CDR1 SGHRS, CDR2 YFSETQ. Trimming removed 4 bases from V and 0 bases from J, with 15 bases in between. This CDR3 contains 16 residues. CDR3 nucleotide sequence: TGCGCCAGCAGCCCCCGTTCAAGAGCTAGCACAGATACGCAGTATTTT. This sequence encodes CASSPRSRASTDTQYF.

This clonotype was seen more than once but under ten times. The CDR3 nucleotides are TGCGCCAGCAGCTTGGGGTGGGACCTCACAGATACGCAGTATTTT. This gives the protein CASSLGWDLTDTQYF. The V gene is TRBV5-1, the J gene TRBJ2-3; D possibly matches TRBD1 or TRBD2 (5 bases each). V lost 0 bases, J lost 2 bases, and 10 bases lay in between. Germline CDR1 reads SGHRS; CDR2 reads YFSETQ. The CDR3 runs to 15 residues.

This clonotype was seen a few times. The J gene is TRBJ1-2, the V gene TRBV12-3 or TRBV12-4; D is uncertain. The CDR3 is 14 amino acids. V lost 3 bases to trimming and J lost 1 base, with 9 bases between them. For the CDR3, the DNA is TGTGCCAGCAGTTTCGGACGATTTAACTATGGCTACACCTTC. Its translation is CASSFGRFNYGYTF.

The rearrangement joins TRBV20-1 to TRBJ2-1, with D perhaps TRBD2 (6 bases). The CDR3 has 15 amino acids. The germline V gene has CDR1 DFQATT and CDR2 SNEGSKA (reference sequence). Trimming shortened V by 1 base and J by 0 bases, and 10 bases separated the two germline ends. CDR3 coding DNA: TGCAGTGCTAGAGGCTCCGGGGGCTCCTACAATGAGCAGTTCTTC. Protein product: CSARGSGGSYNEQFF.

The chain has TRBV27 and TRBJ2-7; 8 bases are a match to TRBD2. This CDR3 spans 14 amino acids. J gave up 7 bases and V 6 bases, and 11 bases lay outside the gene matches. In germline, CDR1 is MNHEY, CDR2 SMNVEV (reference sequence). DNA for the CDR3: TGTGCCAGCAGACCTATAGCGGGATTGGATGAGCAGTACTTC. Translating gives CASRPIAGLDEQYF.

This clonotype turned up a few times. The rearrangement joins TRBV12-3 or TRBV12-4 to TRBJ2-1; 9 nucleotides match TRBD1. After removal of 5 bases from V and 2 bases from J, the junction contained 4 bases not matched to a gene. This CDR3 spans 15 amino acids. The CDR3 sequence: CASSGTGPPYNEQFF. The CDR3 DNA sequence: TGTGCCAGCAGTGGGACAGGGCCCCCCTACAATGAGCAGTTCTTC.

This clonotype was found a few times. CDR3: CSVDSGPKTEAFF. CDR3 coding DNA: TGCAGCGTTGACTCCGGTCCTAAAACTGAAGCTTTCTTT. The genes are TRBV29-1 and TRBJ1-1, with D hard to call. V lost 3 bases and J lost 5, with 13 bases in between. CDR1 SQVTM and CDR2 ANQGSEA come from the germline V gene. CDR3 length equals 13 residues.

This clonotype was counted a few times. The chain combines TRBV7-2 with TRBJ2-2; D may be TRBD2 (5 bases). Germline CDR1 is SGHTA and CDR2 is FQGNSA. Trimming removed 6 bases at V and 5 bases at J, with 13 bases between. The CDR3 is 14 residues long. The DNA of the CDR3 is TGTGCCAGCAGTTGGGGAGAGGGTACCGGGGAGCTGTTTTTT. Its protein is CASSWGEGTGELFF.

Remarks on this clonotype: A read error may account for a junction end that differs from germline. The J gene is TRBJ2-7, the V gene TRBV7-9, with 11 bases identical to TRBD2. Per germline, CDR1 SEHNR and CDR2 FQNEAQ (reference sequence). The CDR3 length is 15 residues. The CDR3 is CASNLGLAGSNEQYF. DNA for the CDR3: TGTGCCAGCAACTTAGGACTAGCGGGTTCCAACGAGCAGTACTTC.

V and J are TRBV20-1 and TRBJ2-2; D uncertain. The V gene's germline CDR1 is DFQATT and CDR2 SNEGSKA (reference sequence). CDR3 size: 13 residues. The V and J ends lost 1 base and 3 bases respectively, with 6 bases between them. The CDR3: CSARVLDTGELFF. Written as DNA, the CDR3 is TGCAGTGCTAGAGTCTTAGACACCGGGGAGCTGTTTTTT.

V gene TRBV7-8 combines with J gene TRBJ2-2, with D uncertain. With 1 base removed from V and 0 bases from J, the gap between germline ends came to 9 bases. This CDR3 comprises 16 residues. CDR1 is SGHVS and CDR2 is FQNEAQ in the germline V gene. Written as DNA, the CDR3 is TGTGCCAGCAGCTTAGTCTCGCAAACGAACACCGGGGAGCTGTTTTTT. Translation gives CASSLVSQTNTGELFF.

The chain couples TRBV2 to TRBJ2-7; D uncertain. Germline loops: CDR1 SNHLY, CDR2 FYNNEI. The CDR3 consists of 15 residues. Trimming shortened V by 2 bases and J by 0 bases, and 11 bases separated the two germline ends. The CDR3, as DNA: TGTGCCAGCAGTGAACAACGGATAGGCTCCTACGAGCAGTACTTC. Translation: CASSEQRIGSYEQYF.

The DNA for the CDR3 is TGTGCCAGCAGCTCCATACGACAGGGAGATACGCAGTATTTT. Its translation is CASSSIRQGDTQYF. The chain recombines TRBV11-2 with TRBJ2-3; 7 bases align to TRBD1. Trimming removed 4 bases from V and 5 bases from J; junction bases left unmatched: 6. The CDR3 consists of 14 residues. Germline CDR1 reads SGHAT; CDR2 reads FQNNGV. Full variable domain (remainder filled in from reference TRBV11-2 and TRBJ2-3): EAGVAQSPRYKIIEKRQSVAFWCNPISGHATLYWYQQILGQGPKLLIQFQNNGVVDDSQLPKDRFSAERLKGVDSTLKIQPAKLEDSAVYLCASSSIRQGDTQYFGPGTRLTVL.

This clonotype has only a few counts. The chain recombines TRBV24-1 with TRBJ2-3; weak D call: TRBD2 (6 bases). Germline assignment: CDR1 KGHDR and CDR2 SFDVKD. V lost 6 bases, J lost 2 bases, and 14 bases lay in between. There are 15 residues in the CDR3. CDR3 in DNA: TGTGCCACCAGTTTTAGCGGACGCTTCACAGATACGCAGTATTTT. This gives the protein CATSFSGRFTDTQYF.

This clonotype has more than one count but fewer than ten. CDR3 sequence: CASSLVTGHNGYTF. The CDR3 DNA is TGTGCCAGCAGCTTAGTGACAGGGCACAATGGCTACACCTTC. This chain links TRBV7-9 with TRBJ1-2; 7 nucleotides line up with TRBD1. Germline-derived CDR1 and CDR2 are SEHNR and FQNEAQ (reference sequence). The ends lost 1 base at V and 6 bases at J; junction bases unmatched: 5. There are 14 residues in the CDR3.

The J gene is TRBJ2-2, the V gene TRBV5-4, with no clear D. Trimming took off 0 bases at V and 1 base at J, with 7 bases between the two ends. In germline, CDR1 is SGHNT, CDR2 YYREEE (reference sequence). The CDR3 is made up of 15 amino acids. CDR3 coding DNA: TGTGCCAGCAGCTTGGGTCCACGGAACACCGGGGAGCTGTTTTTT. This encodes CASSLGPRNTGELFF.